This T cell receptor beta chain was sequenced in a study of human T cells and chemical hapten exposure. Only a few counts were recorded for this clonotype. The antigen is unknown. The CDR3 is 13 residues long. Per germline, CDR1 MDHEN and CDR2 SYDVKM. V was cut by 2 bases and J by 5 bases, with 9 bases left in between. Study results and caveats: TCRs above 1 in 1000 frequency stayed constant with DPC sensitization.

Specified time point: patch test 1, 2 weeks after DPC sensitization. Regarding treatment: therapeutic diphenylcyclopropenone sensitization with weekly scalp DPC. Ahead of each patch test application, blood was drawn. Individual cDNA molecules had unique molecular identifiers attached to them by the library. In TCRdb, the RACE reads were re-called with MiXCR into one record per CDR3 protein. Of a few hundred thousand distinct CDR3 sequences listed, around 5% are singletons. This chain links TRBV28 with TRBJ1-1; D not resolved. The sequence was obtained from a woman aged 50 to 60 with alopecia areata. Some clones in this sample may be carry-over from other donors' samples. The material sequenced was whole blood, taken in connection with sensitization to the hapten diphenylcyclopropenone (DPC). The chain's CDR3 is CASSLLLGTEAFF. The CDR3 DNA follows: TGTGCCAGCAGTTTACTCCTAGGTACTGAAGCTTTCTTT.